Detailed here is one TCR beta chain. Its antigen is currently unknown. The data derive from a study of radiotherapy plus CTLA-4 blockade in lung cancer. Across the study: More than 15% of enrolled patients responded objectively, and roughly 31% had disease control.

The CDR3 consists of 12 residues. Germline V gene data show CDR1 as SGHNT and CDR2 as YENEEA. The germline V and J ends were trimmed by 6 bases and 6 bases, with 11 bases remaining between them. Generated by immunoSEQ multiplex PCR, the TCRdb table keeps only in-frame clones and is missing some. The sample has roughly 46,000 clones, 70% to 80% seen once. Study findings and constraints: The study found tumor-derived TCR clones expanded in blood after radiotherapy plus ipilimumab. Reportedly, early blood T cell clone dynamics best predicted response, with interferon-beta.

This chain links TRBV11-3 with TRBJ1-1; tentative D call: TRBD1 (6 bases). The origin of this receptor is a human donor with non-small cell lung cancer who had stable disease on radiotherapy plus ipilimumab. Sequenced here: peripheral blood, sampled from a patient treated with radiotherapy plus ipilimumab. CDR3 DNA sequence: TGTGCCAGCAGTGTACAGGGCGCTGAAGCTTTCTTT. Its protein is CASSVQGAEAFF.